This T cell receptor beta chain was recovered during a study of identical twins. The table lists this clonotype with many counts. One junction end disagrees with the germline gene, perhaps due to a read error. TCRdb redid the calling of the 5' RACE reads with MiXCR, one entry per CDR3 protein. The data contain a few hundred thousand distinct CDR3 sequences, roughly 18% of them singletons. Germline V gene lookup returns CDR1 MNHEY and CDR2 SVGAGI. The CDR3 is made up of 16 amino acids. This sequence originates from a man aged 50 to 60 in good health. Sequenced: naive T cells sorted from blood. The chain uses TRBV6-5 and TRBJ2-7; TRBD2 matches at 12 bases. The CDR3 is CASSHSPTSGSYEQYF. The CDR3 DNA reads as TGTGCCAGCAGTCACTCCCCGACTAGCGGGAGCTACGAGCAGTACTTC.